This paragraph reports one T cell receptor (beta chain). The sample belongs to a study of blood T cell repertoires in COVID-19. Study details: Both acute and convalescent COVID-19 samples were obtained from the United States, Italy and Spain. From T cells, B-cell-depleted T cells, or PBMCs came the material, which was cDNA or gDNA.

In the study's own analysis: The assay estimated nucleated cells by amplifying reference gene primers. The protocol was immunoSEQ multiplex PCR, while the TCRdb copy is restricted to in-frame clones and leaves out a portion. That table supplies the V and J calls and clone size; D and trimming were determined from the DNA. Here the sample spans 300,000 to 400,000 clones, roughly 90% being singletons. Trimming cost V 4 bases and J 7 bases, with 11 bases left between them. The CDR3 is made up of 14 amino acids. Germline assignment: CDR1 LNHDA and CDR2 SQIVND (reference sequence). The Seattle site enrolled patients during active infection and followed them longitudinally.

The chain is built from TRBV19 and TRBJ1-6; D may be TRBD1 (6 bases). The receptor comes from a woman in her 70s with COVID-19, enrolled during active disease. Input material: peripheral blood. As DNA, the CDR3 is TGTGCCAGTAGTACCGGACAGCCCAATTCACCCCTCCACTTT. This sequence encodes CASSTGQPNSPLHF.